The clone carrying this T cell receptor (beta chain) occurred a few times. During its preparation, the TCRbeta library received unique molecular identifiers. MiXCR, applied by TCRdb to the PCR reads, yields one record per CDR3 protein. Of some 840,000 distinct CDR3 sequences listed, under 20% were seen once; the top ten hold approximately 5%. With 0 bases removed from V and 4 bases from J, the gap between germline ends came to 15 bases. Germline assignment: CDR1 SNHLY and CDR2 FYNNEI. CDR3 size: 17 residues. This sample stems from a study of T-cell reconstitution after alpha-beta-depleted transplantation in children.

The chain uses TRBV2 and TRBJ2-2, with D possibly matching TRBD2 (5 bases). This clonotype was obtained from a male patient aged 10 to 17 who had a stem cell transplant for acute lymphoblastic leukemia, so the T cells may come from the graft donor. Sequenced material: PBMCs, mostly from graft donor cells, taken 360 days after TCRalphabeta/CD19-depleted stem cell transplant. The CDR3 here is CASSEAGRDSITGELFF. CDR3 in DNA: TGTGCCAGCAGTGAAGCGGGTCGGGATTCTATCACCGGGGAGCTGTTTTTT.